This is a list of T cell receptor beta chains from one sample in a study of cytomegalovirus exposure and HLA in healthy donors. Sequencing used immunoSEQ multiplex PCR; TCRdb keeps in-frame clones, though not all of them. The profile shows over 200,000 clones, 85% to 90% of them singletons. The specimen sequenced was PBMCs. The receptor set was obtained from a woman between 18 and 29 years old in good health and CMV-seronegative. CDR3s include the opening cysteine and the closing phenylalanine or tryptophan. The order of the fields is D gene, clone size, V gene, J gene, CDR3 protein, CDR3 DNA. The D gene is left open where the match is weak. Some rows mark clone size as missing; the rest say once, few, many or name a class of expanded clone.

.,.,TRBV2,TRBJ1-6,CASSPGSSYNSPLHF,TGTGCCAGCAGTCCGGGGTCTTCCTATAATTCACCCCTCCACTTT
.,.,TRBV7-3,TRBJ2-7,CASSPAGSSYEQYF,TGTGCCAGCAGCCCAGCCGGGAGCTCCTACGAGCAGTACTTC
.,once,TRBV5-4,TRBJ1-1,CASSDTLNTEAFF,TGTGCCAGCAGCGATACACTGAACACTGAAGCTTTCTTT
TRBD1,few,TRBV11-2,TRBJ1-2,CASSLISAGGNYGYTF,TGTGCCAGCAGCTTAATTTCGGCAGGGGGGAACTATGGCTACACCTTC
.,.,TRBV9,TRBJ1-5,CASSVGAYSNQPQHF,TGTGCCAGCAGCGTAGGGGCGTATAGCAATCAGCCCCAGCATTTT
.,.,TRBV4-1,TRBJ1-1,CASSQPTARVNTEAFF,TGCGCCAGCAGCCAACCGACTGCTCGGGTGAACACTGAAGCTTTCTTT
TRBD2,.,TRBV10-2,TRBJ2-1,CASTSGGQAYNEQFF,TGCGCCAGCACCAGCGGGGGGCAAGCCTACAATGAGCAGTTCTTC
TRBD2,.,TRBV9,TRBJ2-7,CASSSGGAYEQYF,TGTGCCAGCAGCTCGGGGGGAGCCTACGAGCAGTACTTC
.,few,TRBV28,TRBJ1-5,CASSAGQPQHF,TGTGCCAGCAGCGCAGGGCAGCCCCAGCATTTT
TRBD2,.,TRBV5-1,TRBJ2-5,CASSLEVAGGWETQYF,TGCGCCAGCAGCTTGGAGGTAGCGGGGGGCTGGGAGACCCAGTACTTC
.,.,TRBV28,TRBJ1-5,CASSYEARQPQHF,TGTGCCAGCAGTTATGAGGCGCGACAGCCCCAGCATTTT
.,.,TRBV5-1,TRBJ1-4,CASSPIMTGGEKLFF,TGCGCCAGCAGCCCCATCATGACAGGCGGGGAAAAACTGTTTTTT
.,.,TRBV7-7,TRBJ2-5,CASSLTVDLTETQYF,TGTGCTAGCAGCTTGACAGTCGACCTAACTGAGACCCAGTACTTC
TRBD1,.,TRBV18,TRBJ1-5,CASSQTGVGNQPQHF,TGTGCCAGCTCACAGACAGGGGTGGGCAATCAGCCCCAGCATTTT
.,.,TRBV9,TRBJ2-1,CASSVSGFNEQFF,TGTGCCAGCAGCGTGAGCGGATTCAATGAGCAGTTCTTC
TRBD2,.,TRBV4-2,TRBJ2-1,CASSQGLAGAPVYNEQFF,TGTGCCAGCAGCCAGGGACTAGCGGGGGCACCCGTCTACAATGAGCAGTTCTTC
.,.,TRBV28,TRBJ1-2,CASSLSARGGYGYTF,TGTGCCAGCAGTTTATCGGCCAGGGGCGGCTATGGCTACACCTTC
TRBD1,many,TRBV6-4,TRBJ1-1,CASSAGGENTEAFF,TGTGCCAGCAGCGCAGGGGGCGAGAACACTGAAGCTTTCTTT
TRBD2,.,TRBV9,TRBJ2-3,CASSNSGGATDTQYF,TGTGCCAGCAGCAATAGCGGGGGGGCGACAGATACGCAGTATTTT
TRBD2,.,TRBV27,TRBJ2-5,CASRLSGGALETQYF,TGTGCCAGCAGACTCAGCGGGGGGGCTTTGGAGACCCAGTACTTC
.,.,TRBV28,TRBJ2-1,CASSLFYYNEQFF,TGTGCCAGCAGTTTATTCTACTACAATGAGCAGTTCTTC
TRBD1,.,TRBV29-1,TRBJ2-7,CSVTGVRSYEQYF,TGCAGCGTTACAGGGGTTCGCTCCTACGAGCAGTACTTC
.,.,TRBV28,TRBJ2-5,CASSLFTYSGLKETQYF,TGTGCCAGCAGTTTGTTTACTTACTCGGGACTCAAAGAGACCCAGTACTTC
.,.,TRBV7-9,TRBJ1-1,CASSFRQEDEAFF,TGTGCCAGCAGCTTCAGACAGGAAGATGAAGCTTTCTTT
TRBD1,.,TRBV7-9,TRBJ1-1,CASTFGDRGLAEAFF,TGTGCCAGCACATTCGGGGACAGGGGTTTGGCTGAAGCTTTCTTT
.,once,TRBV23-1,TRBJ2-7,CASSQIVEEQYF,TGCGCCAGCAGTCAAATCGTAGAAGAGCAGTACTTC
.,few,TRBV10-1,TRBJ1-1,CASSIRVPPAEAFF,TGCGCCAGCAGCATACGGGTCCCCCCCGCTGAAGCTTTCTTT
.,.,TRBV30,TRBJ1-2,CAGIQGSGGYTF,TGTGCCGGCATACAGGGTTCTGGAGGCTACACCTTC
TRBD1,.,TRBV27,TRBJ2-7,CASSLSGGEYEQYF,TGTGCCAGCAGTTTATCAGGGGGCGAATACGAGCAGTACTTC
TRBD1,.,TRBV4-3,TRBJ2-1,CASSHRDRGHGEQFF,TGCGCCAGCAGCCACCGGGACAGGGGGCACGGTGAGCAGTTCTTC
.,.,TRBV27,TRBJ2-3,CASSWRQPPASYTQYF,TGTGCCAGCAGTTGGAGACAGCCCCCTGCATCCTATACGCAGTATTTT
.,.,TRBV18,TRBJ2-4,CASSPQDSHGVQYF,TGTGCCAGCTCACCACAGGACAGTCACGGGGTGCAGTACTTC
.,.,TRBV6-1,TRBJ1-5,CASSEFRGNQPQHF,TGTGCCAGCAGTGAATTCAGGGGCAATCAGCCCCAGCATTTT
.,.,TRBV28,TRBJ1-1,CASSWAGRGDTEAFF,TGTGCCAGCAGCTGGGCCGGACGGGGGGACACTGAAGCTTTCTTT
.,.,TRBV6-9,TRBJ1-1,CASSYPSLPGMNTEAFF,TGTGCCAGCAGTTATCCCAGTCTTCCGGGGATGAACACTGAAGCTTTCTTT
TRBD1,.,TRBV27,TRBJ1-2,CASSASPGTGNYGYTF,TGTGCCAGCAGTGCTAGCCCAGGGACAGGGAACTATGGCTACACCTTC
TRBD2,.,TRBV5-4,TRBJ2-5,CASRPSGGLETQYF,TGTGCCAGCAGACCGAGCGGGGGGTTAGAGACCCAGTACTTC
.,.,TRBV7-2,TRBJ2-5,CASSRVPQETQYF,TGTGCCAGCAGCCGAGTTCCTCAAGAGACCCAGTACTTC
.,.,TRBV5-6,TRBJ1-5,CASSLGQGGQPQHF,TGTGCCAGCAGCTTGGGTCAGGGAGGTCAGCCCCAGCATTTT
.,.,TRBV4-1,TRBJ2-5,CASSQDRETQYF,TGCGCCAGCAGCCAAGATCGAGAGACCCAGTACTTC
TRBD1,.,TRBV18,TRBJ2-5,CASSLGQGETQYF,TGTGCCAGCTCACTAGGACAGGGAGAGACCCAGTACTTC